This T cell receptor (beta chain) was recorded in a study of blood T cell repertoires in COVID-19. Overall study context: COVID-19 samples collected from the United States, Italy and Spain covered acute and convalescent phases. PBMCs, B-cell-depleted T cells, or T cells were the source of the cDNA or gDNA that made up the material.

Per the original methods: Counts of nucleated cells, estimated from reference gene primer amplification, were obtained. Sequencing was performed with immunoSEQ multiplex PCR; in TCRdb, only in-frame clones are kept and a portion is missing. Clone size and V and J calls were adopted from that table, with D and trimming inferred from the DNA. The sample lists roughly 150,000 clones, 75% to 90% occurring once. CDR3 length: 12 amino acids. From germline, CDR1 is MNHEY and CDR2 SVGAGI. Trimming cost V 7 bases and J 15 bases, with 19 bases left between them. The table lists this clone with a count of one. This TCR was sampled from a woman aged 55 to 70 with active COVID-19. The sample taken for sequencing was peripheral blood. The rearrangement links TRBV6-5 to TRBJ1-5; TRBD1 is a possible D gene (5 bases). In DNA form, the CDR3 reads TGTGCCAGCACCAGCTGGGGGGGGGAGAGGCATTTT. This sequence encodes CASTSWGGERHF.